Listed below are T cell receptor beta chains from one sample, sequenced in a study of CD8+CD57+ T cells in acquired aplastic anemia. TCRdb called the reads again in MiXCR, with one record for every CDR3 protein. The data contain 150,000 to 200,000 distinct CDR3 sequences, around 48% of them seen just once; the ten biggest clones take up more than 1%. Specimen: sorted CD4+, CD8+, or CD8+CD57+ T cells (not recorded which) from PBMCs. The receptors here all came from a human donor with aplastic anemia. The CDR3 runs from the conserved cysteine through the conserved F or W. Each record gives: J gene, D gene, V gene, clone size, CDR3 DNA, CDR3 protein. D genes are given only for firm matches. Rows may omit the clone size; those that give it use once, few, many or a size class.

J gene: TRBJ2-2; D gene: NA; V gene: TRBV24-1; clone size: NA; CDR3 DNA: TGTGCCACCAGTGATTTGAGGCGGGGCAAGAACACCGGGGAGCTGTTTTTT; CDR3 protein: CATSDLRRGKNTGELFF
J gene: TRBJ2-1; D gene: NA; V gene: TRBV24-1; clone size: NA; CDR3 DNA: TGTGCCACCAGTGGTGAAGGGGGAGGAAATGAGCAGTTCTTC; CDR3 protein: CATSGEGGGNEQFF
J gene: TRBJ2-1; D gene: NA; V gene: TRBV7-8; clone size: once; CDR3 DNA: TGTGCCAGCAGCTTAGTGGGCTCCTACAATGAGCAGTTCTTC; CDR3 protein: CASSLVGSYNEQFF
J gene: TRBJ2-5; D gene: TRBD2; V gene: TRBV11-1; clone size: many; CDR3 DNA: TGTGCCAGCAGCTTCGGACTAGAGGAGACCCAGTACTTC; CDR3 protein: CASSFGLEETQYF
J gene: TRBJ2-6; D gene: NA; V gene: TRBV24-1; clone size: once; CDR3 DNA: TGTGCCACCAGTGACTACAGGGGAGGTGGGGCCAACGTCCTGACTTTC; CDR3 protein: CATSDYRGGGANVLTF
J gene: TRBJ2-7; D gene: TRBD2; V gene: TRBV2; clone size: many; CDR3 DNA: TGTGCCAGCACAAGGACTAGCGGAGGAGAGCAGTACTTC; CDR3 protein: CASTRTSGGEQYF
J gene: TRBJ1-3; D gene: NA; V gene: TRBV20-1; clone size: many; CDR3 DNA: TGCAGTGCTACTCCCCCGGGGACTTCTGGAAACACCATATATTTT; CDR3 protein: CSATPPGTSGNTIYF
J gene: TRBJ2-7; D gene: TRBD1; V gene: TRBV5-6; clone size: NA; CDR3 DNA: TGTGCCAGCAGCTTGGGGGGACAGGGCTACGAGCAGTACTTC; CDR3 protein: CASSLGGQGYEQYF
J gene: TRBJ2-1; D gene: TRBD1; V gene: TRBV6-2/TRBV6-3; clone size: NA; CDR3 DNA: TGTGCCAGCAGTTACGGGACAGGGCGGTACAATGAGCAGTTCTTC; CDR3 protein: CASSYGTGRYNEQFF
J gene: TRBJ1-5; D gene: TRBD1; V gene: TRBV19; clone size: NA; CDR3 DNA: TGTGCCAGTAGTACATACACACAGGGGCGGAAACAGCCCCAGCATTTT; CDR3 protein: CASSTYTQGRKQPQHF
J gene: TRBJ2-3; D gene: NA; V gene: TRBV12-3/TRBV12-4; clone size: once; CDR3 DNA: TGTGCCAGCAGTTTAGCCCAAACTACGCAGTATTTT; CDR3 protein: CASSLAQTTQYF
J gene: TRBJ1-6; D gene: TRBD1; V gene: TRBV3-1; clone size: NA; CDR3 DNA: TGTGCCAGCAGCACCCTGGGACAGAGTTATAATTCACCCCTCCACTTT; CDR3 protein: CASSTLGQSYNSPLHF
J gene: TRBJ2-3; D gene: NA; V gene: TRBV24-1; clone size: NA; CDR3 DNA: TGTGCCACCAGCCACCGCGGGCAAGATACGCAGTATTTT; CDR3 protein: CATSHRGQDTQYF
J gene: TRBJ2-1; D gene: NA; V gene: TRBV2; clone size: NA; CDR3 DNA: TGTGCCAGCAGCCCGGCTAGCGCGGCCTACAATGAGCAGTTCTTC; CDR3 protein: CASSPASAAYNEQFF
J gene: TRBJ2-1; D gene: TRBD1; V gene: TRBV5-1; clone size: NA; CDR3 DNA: TGCGCCAGCAGCTTGGGACAGGGGCTGGATGAGCAGTTCTTC; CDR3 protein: CASSLGQGLDEQFF
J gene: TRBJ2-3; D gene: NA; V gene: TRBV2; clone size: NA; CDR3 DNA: TGTGCCAGCCACAGGAGAACACGCACAGATACGCAGTATTTT; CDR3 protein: CASHRRTRTDTQYF
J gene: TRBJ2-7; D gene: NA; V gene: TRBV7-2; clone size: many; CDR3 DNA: TGTGCCAGCAGCTTAGCGATCTACGAGCAGTACTTC; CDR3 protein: CASSLAIYEQYF
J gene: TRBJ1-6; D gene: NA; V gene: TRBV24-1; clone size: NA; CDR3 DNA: TGTGCCACCAGTGATTCTGGCCGAAATTCACCCCTCCACTTT; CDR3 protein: CATSDSGRNSPLHF
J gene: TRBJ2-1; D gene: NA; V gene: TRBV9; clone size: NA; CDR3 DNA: TGTGCCAGCAGCTCCCCCCGGTGGGAGGATGAGCAGTTCTTC; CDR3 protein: CASSSPRWEDEQFF
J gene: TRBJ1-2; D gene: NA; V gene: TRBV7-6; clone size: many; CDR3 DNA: TGTGCCAGCAGCTCGACAGCTAACTATGGCTACACCTTC; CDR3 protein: CASSSTANYGYTF
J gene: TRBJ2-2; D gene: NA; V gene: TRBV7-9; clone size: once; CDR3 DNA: TGTGCCAGCAGCCCGCAGGGGCAGGCCGGGGAGCTGTTTTTT; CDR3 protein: CASSPQGQAGELFF
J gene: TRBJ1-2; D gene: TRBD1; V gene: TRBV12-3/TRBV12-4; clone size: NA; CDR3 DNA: TGTGCCAGCAGTGCATCGAGACAGGGGTGGGGCTACACCTTC; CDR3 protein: CASSASRQGWGYTF
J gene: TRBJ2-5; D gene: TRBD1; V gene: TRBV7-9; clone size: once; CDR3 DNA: TGTGCCAGCAGCCCAGGGACAGGGCGGGAGACCCAGTACTTC; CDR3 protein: CASSPGTGRETQYF
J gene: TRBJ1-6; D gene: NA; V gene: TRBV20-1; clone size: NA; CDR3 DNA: TGCAGTGCTCTTTCTGGCTCCTATAATTCACCCCTCCACTTT; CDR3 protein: CSALSGSYNSPLHF
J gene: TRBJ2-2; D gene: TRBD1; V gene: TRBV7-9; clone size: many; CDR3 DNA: TGTGCCAGCAGCTTTGGGACAGGGGTGAACACCGGGGAGCTGTTTTTT; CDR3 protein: CASSFGTGVNTGELFF
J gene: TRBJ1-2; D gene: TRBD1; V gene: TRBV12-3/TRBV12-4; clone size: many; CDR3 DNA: TGTGCCAGCAGGCGGGACAGCATCTATGGCTACACCTTC; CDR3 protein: CASRRDSIYGYTF
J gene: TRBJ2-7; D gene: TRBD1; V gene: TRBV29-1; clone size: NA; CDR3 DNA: TGCAGCGTAGAGGGACAGAACTACGAGCAGTACTTC; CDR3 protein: CSVEGQNYEQYF
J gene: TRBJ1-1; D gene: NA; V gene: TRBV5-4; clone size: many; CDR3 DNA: TGTGCCAGCAGCTTTCAGGGTGTTTCCACTGAAGCTTTCTTT; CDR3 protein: CASSFQGVSTEAFF
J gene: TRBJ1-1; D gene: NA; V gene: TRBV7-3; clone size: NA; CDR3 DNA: TGTGCCAGCAGCTCCCAACAGGGTTCGAGAACTGAAGCTTTCTTT; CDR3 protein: CASSSQQGSRTEAFF
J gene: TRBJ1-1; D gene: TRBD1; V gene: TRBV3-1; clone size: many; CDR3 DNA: TGTGCCAGCAGCCGGATGGGACAGGCGTCTGAAGCTTTCTTT; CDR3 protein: CASSRMGQASEAFF
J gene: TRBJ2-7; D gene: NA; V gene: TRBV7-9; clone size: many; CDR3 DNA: TGTGCCAGCAGCTTAGGATTAGGGGGGCTCACCTACGAGCAGTACTTC; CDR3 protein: CASSLGLGGLTYEQYF
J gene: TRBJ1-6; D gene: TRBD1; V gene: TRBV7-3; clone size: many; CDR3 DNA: TGTGCCAGCAGCCCTTCGACAGGGAGGAATTCACCCCTCCACTTT; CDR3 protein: CASSPSTGRNSPLHF
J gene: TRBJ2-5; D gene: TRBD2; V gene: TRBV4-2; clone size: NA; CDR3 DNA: TGTGCCAGCAGCAGGCTGAGACTAGCGGGGGGGCGCCGAGAGACCCAGTACTTC; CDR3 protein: CASSRLRLAGGRRETQYF
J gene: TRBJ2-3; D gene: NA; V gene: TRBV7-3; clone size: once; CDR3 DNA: TGTGCCAGCAGCTCGGGACCGGGCAGGGGAAATGAGCAGTATTTT; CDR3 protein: CASSSGPGRGNEQYF
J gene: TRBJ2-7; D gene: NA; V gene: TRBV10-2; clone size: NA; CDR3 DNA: TGCGCCAGCATTCCTTTGGGTCCTACCTACGAGCAGTACTTC; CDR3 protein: CASIPLGPTYEQYF
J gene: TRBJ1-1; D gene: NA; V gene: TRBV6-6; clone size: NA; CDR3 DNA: TGTGCCACTGACAGCAACACTGAAGCTTTCTTT; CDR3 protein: CATDSNTEAFF